This T cell receptor (beta chain) emerged from a study of blood T cell repertoires in COVID-19. Germline loops: CDR1 SGHRS, CDR2 YFSETQ. V lost 0 bases and J lost 10, with 14 bases in between. The length of the CDR3 is 15 residues. The data were produced by immunoSEQ multiplex PCR, yet TCRdb's version contains in-frame clones alone and is incomplete. The sample has under 200,000 clones, about four fifths seen once. The TCR comes from a man aged 18 to 30 with active or convalescent COVID-19. Source material: peripheral blood. The V and J genes are TRBV5-1 and TRBJ1-6; perhaps TRBD1 as D (6 bases). The CDR3 is CASSLDRARVSPLHF. CDR3 nucleotide sequence: TGCGCCAGCAGCTTGGACAGGGCGCGGGTGTCACCCCTCCACTTT.